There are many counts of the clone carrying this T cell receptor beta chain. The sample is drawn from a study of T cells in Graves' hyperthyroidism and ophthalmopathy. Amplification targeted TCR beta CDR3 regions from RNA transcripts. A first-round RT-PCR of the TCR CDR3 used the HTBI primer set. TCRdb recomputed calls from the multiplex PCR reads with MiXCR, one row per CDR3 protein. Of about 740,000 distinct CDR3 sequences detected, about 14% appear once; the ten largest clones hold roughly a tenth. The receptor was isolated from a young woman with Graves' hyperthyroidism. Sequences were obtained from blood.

The CDR3 is CSALRDRVRTEAFF. The CDR3 DNA sequence: TGCAGTGCTCTCCGGGACAGGGTCCGTACTGAAGCTTTCTTT. The chain carries TRBV20-1 and TRBJ1-1; TRBD1 agrees at 9 bases. This CDR3 comprises 14 residues. Trimming at V came to 5 bases and at J to 5 bases, leaving 9 bases not matched to a gene. The V gene's germline CDR1 is DFQATT and CDR2 SNEGSKA (reference sequence).